This T cell receptor (beta chain) was identified during a study of OX40 agonist ivuxolimab in advanced cancers. Note on this clone: Within the sample, other DNA sequences also encode this same CDR3.

The CDR3 has 14 residues. Trimming shortened V by 1 base and J by 10 bases, and 17 bases separated the two germline ends. The germline CDR1 and CDR2 sequences are MNHEY and SVGAGI. Sequencing used immunoSEQ multiplex PCR; TCRdb keeps in-frame clones, though not all of them. The profile covers roughly 48,000 clones, with 75% to 85% appearing a single time and approximately 1% taken by the ten largest. This TCR was sampled from an adult with an advanced solid tumor such as melanoma, head and neck, liver or kidney cancer. The sample consisted of CD4+ or CD8+ T cells sorted from blood, taken in a trial of the OX40 agonist ivuxolimab. The chain couples TRBV6-5 to TRBJ2-7, with D hard to call. Here the CDR3 reads CASSYFGTPTEQYF. DNA of the CDR3: TGTGCCAGCAGTTACTTTGGAACCCCTACGGAACAGTACTTC.